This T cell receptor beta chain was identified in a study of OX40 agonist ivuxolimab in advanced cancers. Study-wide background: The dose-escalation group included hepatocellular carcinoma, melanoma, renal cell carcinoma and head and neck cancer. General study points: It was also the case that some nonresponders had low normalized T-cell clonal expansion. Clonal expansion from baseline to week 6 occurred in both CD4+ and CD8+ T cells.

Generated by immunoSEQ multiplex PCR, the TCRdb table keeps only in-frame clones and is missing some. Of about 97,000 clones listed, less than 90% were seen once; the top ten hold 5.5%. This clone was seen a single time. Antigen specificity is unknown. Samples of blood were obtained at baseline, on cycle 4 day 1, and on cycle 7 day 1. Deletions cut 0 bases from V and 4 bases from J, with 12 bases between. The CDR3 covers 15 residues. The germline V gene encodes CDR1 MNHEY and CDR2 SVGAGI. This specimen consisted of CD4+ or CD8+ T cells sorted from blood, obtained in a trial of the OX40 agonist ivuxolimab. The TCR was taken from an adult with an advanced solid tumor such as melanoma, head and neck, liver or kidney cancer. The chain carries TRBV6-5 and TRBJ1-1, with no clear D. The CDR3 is CASSYSNMSGTEAFF. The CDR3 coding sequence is TGTGCCAGCAGTTACTCGAATATGTCTGGCACTGAAGCTTTCTTT.